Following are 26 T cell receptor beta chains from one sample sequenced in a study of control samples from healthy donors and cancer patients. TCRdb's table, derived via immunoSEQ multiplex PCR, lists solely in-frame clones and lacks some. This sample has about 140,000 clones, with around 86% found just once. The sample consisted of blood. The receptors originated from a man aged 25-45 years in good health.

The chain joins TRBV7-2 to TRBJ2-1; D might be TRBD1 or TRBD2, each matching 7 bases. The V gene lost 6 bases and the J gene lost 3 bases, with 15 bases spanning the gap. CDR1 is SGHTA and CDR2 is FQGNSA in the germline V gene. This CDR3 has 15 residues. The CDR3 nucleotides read TGTGCCAGCAGTCCTCAGGGGGGGCTCTACAATGAGCAGTTCTTC. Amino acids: CASSPQGGLYNEQFF.

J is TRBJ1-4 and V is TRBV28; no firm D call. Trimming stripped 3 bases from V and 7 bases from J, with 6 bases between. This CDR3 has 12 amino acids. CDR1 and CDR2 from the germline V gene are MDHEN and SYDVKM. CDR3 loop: CASSLRVEKLFF. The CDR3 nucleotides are TGTGCCAGCAGTTTGCGGGTTGAAAAACTGTTTTTT.

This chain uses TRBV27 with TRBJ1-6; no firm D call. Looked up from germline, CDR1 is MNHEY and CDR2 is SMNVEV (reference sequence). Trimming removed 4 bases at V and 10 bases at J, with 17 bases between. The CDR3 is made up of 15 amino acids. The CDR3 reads CASSYHGGVGSPLHF. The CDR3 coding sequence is TGTGCCAGCAGTTACCACGGCGGTGTAGGCTCACCCCTCCACTTT.

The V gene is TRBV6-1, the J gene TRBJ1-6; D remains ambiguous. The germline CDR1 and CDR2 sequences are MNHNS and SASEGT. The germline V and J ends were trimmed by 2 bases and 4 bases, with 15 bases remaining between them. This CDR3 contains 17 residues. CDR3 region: CASSETSGWGYNSPLHF. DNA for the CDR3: TGTGCCAGCAGTGAAACCTCCGGATGGGGATATAATTCACCCCTCCACTTT.

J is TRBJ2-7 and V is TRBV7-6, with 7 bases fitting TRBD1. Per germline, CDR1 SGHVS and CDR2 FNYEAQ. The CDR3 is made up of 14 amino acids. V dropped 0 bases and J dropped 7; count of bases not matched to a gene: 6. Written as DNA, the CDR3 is TGTGCCAGCAGCTTAGCGAACAGGGGTAGAGAGCAGTACTTC. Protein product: CASSLANRGREQYF.

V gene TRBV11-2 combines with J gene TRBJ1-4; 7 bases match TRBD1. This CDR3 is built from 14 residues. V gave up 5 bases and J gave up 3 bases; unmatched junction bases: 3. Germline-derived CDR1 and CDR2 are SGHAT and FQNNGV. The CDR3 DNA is TGTGCCAGCAGCCAGGGACAGCCTAATGAAAAACTGTTTTTT. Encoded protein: CASSQGQPNEKLFF.

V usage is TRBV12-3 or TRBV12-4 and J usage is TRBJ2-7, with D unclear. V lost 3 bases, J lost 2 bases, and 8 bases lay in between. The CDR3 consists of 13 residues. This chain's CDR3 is CASSLLSPYEQYF. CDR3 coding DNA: TGTGCCAGCAGTTTGCTCAGCCCCTACGAGCAGTACTTC.

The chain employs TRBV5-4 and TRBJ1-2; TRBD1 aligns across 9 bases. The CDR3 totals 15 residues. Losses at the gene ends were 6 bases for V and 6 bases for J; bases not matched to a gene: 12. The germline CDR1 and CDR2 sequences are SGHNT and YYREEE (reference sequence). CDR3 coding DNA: TGTGCCAGCACCCCCCGGGACAGGGATATTGATGGCTACACCTTC. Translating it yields CASTPRDRDIDGYTF.

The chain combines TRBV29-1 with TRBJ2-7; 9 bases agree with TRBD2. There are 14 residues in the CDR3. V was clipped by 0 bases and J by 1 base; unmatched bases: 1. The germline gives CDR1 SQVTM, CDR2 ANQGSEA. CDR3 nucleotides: TGCAGCGTTGAAGAGACTAGCGGATCCTACGAGCAGTACTTC. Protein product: CSVEETSGSYEQYF.

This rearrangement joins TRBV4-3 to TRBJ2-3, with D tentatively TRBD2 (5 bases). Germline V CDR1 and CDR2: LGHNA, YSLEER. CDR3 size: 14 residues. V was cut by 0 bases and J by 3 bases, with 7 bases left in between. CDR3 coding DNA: TGCGCCAGCAGCCAAGAACCGGGAACAGATACGCAGTATTTT. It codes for CASSQEPGTDTQYF.

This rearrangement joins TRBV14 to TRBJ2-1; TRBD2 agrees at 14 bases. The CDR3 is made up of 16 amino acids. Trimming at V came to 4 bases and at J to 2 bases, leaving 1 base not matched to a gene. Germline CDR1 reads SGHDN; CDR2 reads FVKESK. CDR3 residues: CASSRLAGGTYNEQFF. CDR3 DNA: TGTGCCAGCAGCCGACTAGCGGGAGGGACCTACAATGAGCAGTTCTTC.

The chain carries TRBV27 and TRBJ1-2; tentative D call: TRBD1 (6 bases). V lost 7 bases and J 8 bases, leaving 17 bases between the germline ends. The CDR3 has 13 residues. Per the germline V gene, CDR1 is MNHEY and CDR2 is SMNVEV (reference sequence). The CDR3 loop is CASTNHRARGYTF. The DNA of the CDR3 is TGTGCCAGCACCAACCACAGGGCTCGCGGCTACACCTTC.

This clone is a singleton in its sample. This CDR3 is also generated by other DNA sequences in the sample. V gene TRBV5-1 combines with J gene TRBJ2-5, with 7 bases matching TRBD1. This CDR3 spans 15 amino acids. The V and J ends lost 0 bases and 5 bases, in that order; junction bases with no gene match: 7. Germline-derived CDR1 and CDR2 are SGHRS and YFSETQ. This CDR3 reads CASSLAEGARETQYF. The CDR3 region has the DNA TGCGCCAGCAGCTTGGCCGAGGGGGCTCGGGAGACCCAGTACTTC.

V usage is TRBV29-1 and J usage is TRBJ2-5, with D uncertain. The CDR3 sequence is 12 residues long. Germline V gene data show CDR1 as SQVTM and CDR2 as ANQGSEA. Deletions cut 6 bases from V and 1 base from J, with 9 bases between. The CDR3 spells CSVSQIQETQYF. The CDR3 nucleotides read TGCAGCGTATCTCAGATCCAAGAGACCCAGTACTTC.

The CDR3 nucleotides read TGTGCCAGTACCGATCCGGGACGAACGACTAATGAAAAACTGTTTTTT. Translating gives CASTDPGRTTNEKLFF. The V gene is TRBV19, the J gene TRBJ1-4; D is possibly TRBD1 (5 bases). Trimming removed 7 bases from V and 2 bases from J, with 17 bases in between. The CDR3 extends over 16 amino acids. CDR1 and CDR2 from the germline V gene are LNHDA and SQIVND (reference sequence).

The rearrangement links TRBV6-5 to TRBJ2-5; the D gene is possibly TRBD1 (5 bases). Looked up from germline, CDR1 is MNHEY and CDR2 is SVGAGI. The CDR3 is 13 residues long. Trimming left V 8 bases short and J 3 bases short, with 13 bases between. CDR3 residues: CASGQGGEETQYF. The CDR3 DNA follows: TGTGCCAGCGGCCAGGGCGGAGAAGAGACCCAGTACTTC.

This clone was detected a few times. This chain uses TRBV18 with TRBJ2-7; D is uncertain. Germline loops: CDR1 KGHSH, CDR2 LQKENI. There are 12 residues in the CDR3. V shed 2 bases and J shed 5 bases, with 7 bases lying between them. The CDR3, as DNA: TGTGCCAGCTCACCAGAATCCCACGAGCAGTACTTC. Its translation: CASSPESHEQYF.

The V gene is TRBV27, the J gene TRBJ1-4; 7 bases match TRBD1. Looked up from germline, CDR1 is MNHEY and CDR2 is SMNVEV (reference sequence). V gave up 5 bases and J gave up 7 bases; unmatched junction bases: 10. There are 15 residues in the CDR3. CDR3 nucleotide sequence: TGTGCCAGCAGTCTAACAGGGGAGGGCAGTGAAAAACTGTTTTTT. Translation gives CASSLTGEGSEKLFF.

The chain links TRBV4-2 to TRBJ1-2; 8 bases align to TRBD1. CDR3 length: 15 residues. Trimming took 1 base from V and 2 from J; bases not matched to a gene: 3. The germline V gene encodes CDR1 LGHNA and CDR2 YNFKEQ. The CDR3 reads CASSQGQGRNYGYTF. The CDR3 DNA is TGTGCCAGCAGCCAAGGACAGGGGCGAAACTATGGCTACACCTTC.

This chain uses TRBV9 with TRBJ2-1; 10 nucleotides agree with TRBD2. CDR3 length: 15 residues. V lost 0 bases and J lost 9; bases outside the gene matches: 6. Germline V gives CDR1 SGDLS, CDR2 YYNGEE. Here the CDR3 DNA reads TGTGCCAGCAGCGTAGGTGGACTAGCGGCCCCTGAGCAGTTCTTC. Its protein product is CASSVGGLAAPEQFF. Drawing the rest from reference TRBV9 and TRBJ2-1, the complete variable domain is DSGVTQTPKHLITATGQRVTLRCSPRSGDLSVYWYQQSLDQGLQFLIQYYNGEERAKGNILERFSAQQFPDLHSELNLSSLELGDSALYFCASSVGGLAAPEQFFGPGTRLTVL.

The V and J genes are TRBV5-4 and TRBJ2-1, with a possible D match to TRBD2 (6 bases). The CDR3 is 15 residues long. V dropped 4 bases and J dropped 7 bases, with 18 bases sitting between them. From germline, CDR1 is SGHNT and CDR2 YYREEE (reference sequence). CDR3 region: CASSAPGLGNNEQFF. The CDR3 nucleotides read TGTGCCAGCAGCGCGCCGGGACTCGGGAATAATGAGCAGTTCTTC. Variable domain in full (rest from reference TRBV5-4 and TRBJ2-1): ETGVTQSPTHLIKTRGQQVTLRCSSQSGHNTVSWYQQALGQGPQFIFQYYREEENGRGNFPPRFSGLQFPNYSSELNVNALELDDSALYLCASSAPGLGNNEQFFGPGTRLTVL.

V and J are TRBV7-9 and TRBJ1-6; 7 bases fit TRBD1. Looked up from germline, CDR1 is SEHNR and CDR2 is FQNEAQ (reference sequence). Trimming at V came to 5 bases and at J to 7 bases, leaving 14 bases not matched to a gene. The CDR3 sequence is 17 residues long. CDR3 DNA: TGTGCCAGCAGCCTCGGGGAGGGGGCTACGGGGAATTCACCCCTCCACTTT. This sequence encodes CASSLGEGATGNSPLHF.

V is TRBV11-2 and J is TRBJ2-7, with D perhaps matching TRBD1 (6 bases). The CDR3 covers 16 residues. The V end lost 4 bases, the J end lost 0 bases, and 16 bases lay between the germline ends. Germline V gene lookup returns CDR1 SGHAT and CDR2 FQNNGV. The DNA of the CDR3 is TGTGCCAGCAGCTCTATTTTACAGGGAATCTCCTACGAGCAGTACTTC. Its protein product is CASSSILQGISYEQYF. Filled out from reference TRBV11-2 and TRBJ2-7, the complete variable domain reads EAGVAQSPRYKIIEKRQSVAFWCNPISGHATLYWYQQILGQGPKLLIQFQNNGVVDDSQLPKDRFSAERLKGVDSTLKIQPAKLEDSAVYLCASSSILQGISYEQYFGPGTRLTVT.

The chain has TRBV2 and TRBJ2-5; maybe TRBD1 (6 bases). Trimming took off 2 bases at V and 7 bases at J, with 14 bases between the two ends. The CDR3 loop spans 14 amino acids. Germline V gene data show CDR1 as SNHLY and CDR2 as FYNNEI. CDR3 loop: CASSERDKVATQYF. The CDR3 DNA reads TGTGCCAGCAGTGAACGGGACAAGGTAGCGACCCAGTACTTC.

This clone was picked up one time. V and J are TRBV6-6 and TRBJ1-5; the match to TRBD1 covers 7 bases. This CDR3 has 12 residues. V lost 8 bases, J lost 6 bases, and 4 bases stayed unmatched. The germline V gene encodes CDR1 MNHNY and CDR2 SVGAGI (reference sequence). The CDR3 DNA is TGTGCCAGCTGTCAGGGGGGTCAGCCCCAGCATTTT. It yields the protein CASCQGGQPQHF.

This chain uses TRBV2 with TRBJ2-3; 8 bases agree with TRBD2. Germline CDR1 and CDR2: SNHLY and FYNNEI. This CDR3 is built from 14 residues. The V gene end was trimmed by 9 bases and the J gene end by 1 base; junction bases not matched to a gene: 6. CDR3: CASFLAGRTDTQYF. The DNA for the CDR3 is TGTGCCAGTTTCCTAGCGGGCCGCACAGATACGCAGTATTTT.